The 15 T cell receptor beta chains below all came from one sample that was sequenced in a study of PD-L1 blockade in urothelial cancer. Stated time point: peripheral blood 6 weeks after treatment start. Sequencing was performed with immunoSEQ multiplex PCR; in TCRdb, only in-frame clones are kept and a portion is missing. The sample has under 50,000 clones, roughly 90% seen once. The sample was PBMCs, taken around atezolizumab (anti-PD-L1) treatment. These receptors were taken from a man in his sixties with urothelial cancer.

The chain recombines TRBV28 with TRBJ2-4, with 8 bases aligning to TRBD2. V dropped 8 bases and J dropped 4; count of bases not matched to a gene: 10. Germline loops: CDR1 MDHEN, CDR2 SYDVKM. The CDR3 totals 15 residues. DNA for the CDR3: TGTGCCAGCGGGCGACGGGGGGGCGCGAAAAACATTCAGTACTTC. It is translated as CASGRRGGAKNIQYF.

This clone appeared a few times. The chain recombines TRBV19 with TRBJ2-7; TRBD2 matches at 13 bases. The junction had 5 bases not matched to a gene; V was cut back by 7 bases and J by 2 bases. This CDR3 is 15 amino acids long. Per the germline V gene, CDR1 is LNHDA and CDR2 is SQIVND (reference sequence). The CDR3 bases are TGTGCCAGTAAAGGAGGGACTAGCGGGACCTACGAGCAGTACTTC. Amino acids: CASKGGTSGTYEQYF.

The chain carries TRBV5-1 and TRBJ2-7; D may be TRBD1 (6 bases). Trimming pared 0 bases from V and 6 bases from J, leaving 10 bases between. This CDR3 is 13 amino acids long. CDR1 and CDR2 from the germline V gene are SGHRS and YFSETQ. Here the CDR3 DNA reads TGCGCCAGCAGCTTGGGGACAGCTCGCGAGCAGTACTTC. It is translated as CASSLGTAREQYF.

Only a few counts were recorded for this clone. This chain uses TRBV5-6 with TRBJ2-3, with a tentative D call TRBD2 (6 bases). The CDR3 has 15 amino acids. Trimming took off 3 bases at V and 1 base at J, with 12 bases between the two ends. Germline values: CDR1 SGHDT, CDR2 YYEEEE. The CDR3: CASSWRDLGTDTQYF. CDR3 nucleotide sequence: TGTGCCAGCAGCTGGAGGGACTTGGGCACAGATACGCAGTATTTT.

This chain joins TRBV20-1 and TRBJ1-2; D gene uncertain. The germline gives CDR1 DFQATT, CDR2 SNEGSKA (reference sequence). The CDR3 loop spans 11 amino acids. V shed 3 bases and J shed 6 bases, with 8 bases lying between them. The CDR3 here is CSARAGNGYTF. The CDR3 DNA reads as TGCAGTGCTAGGGCGGGCAATGGCTACACCTTC.

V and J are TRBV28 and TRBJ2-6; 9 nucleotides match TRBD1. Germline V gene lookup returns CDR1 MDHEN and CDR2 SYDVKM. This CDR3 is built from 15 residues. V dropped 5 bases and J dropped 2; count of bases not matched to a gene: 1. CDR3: CASSRDRAGANVLTF. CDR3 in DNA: TGTGCCAGCAGTCGGGACAGGGCTGGGGCCAACGTCCTGACTTTC.

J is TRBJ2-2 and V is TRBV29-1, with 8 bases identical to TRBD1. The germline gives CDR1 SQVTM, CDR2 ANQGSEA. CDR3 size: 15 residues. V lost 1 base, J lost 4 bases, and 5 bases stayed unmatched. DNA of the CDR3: TGCAGCGTTGAAGTCAGGGGGCCTGGCACCGGGGAGCTGTTTTTT. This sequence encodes CSVEVRGPGTGELFF.

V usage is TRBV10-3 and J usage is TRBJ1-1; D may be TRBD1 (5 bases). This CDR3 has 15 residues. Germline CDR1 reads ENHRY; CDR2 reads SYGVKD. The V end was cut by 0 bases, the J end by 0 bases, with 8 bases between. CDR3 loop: CAISESGALNTEAFF. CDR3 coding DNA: TGTGCCATCAGTGAGTCTGGGGCCCTGAACACTGAAGCTTTCTTT.

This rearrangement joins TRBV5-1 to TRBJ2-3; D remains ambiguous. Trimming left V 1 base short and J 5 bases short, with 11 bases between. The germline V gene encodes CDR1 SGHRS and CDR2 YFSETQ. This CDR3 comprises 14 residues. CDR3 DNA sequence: TGCGCCAGCAGCTTGATTGGAGCAGAAGATACGCAGTATTTT. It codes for CASSLIGAEDTQYF.

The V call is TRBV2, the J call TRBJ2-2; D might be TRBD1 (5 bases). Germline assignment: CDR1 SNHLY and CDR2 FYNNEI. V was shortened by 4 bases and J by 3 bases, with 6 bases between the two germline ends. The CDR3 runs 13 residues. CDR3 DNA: TGTGCCAGCAGTGTCAGGGACACCGGGGAGCTGTTTTTT. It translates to CASSVRDTGELFF.

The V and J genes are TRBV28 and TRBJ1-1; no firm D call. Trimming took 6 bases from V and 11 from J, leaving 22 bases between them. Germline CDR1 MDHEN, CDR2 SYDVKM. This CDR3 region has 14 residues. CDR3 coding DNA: TGTGCCAGCAGCCCAGACACAACTTCAAACGTGGCTTTCTTT. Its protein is CASSPDTTSNVAFF. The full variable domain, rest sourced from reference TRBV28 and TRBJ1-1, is DVKVTQSSRYLVKRTGEKVFLECVQDMDHENMFWYRQDPGLGLRLIYFSYDVKMKEKGDIPEGYSVSREKKERFSLILESASTNQTSMYLCASSPDTTSNVAFFGQGTRLTVV.

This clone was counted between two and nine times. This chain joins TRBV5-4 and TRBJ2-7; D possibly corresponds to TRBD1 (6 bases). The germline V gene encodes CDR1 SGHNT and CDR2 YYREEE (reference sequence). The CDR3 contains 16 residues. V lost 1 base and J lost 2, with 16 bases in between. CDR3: CASSLFQGTKTYEQYF. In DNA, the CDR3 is TGTGCCAGCAGCTTGTTTCAGGGGACAAAAACCTACGAGCAGTACTTC.

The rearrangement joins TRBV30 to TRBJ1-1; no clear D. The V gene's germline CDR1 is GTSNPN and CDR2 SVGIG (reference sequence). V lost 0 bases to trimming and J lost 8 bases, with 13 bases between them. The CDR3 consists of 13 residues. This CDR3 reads CAWSVRVGSEAFF. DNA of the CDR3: TGTGCCTGGAGTGTACGAGTAGGGAGCGAAGCTTTCTTT.

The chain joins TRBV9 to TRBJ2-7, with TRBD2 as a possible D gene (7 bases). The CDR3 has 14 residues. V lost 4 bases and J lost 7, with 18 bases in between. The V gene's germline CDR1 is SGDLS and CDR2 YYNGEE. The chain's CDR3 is CASSPPGGSREQYF. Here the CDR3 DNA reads TGTGCCAGCAGCCCCCCGGGGGGCAGTCGGGAGCAGTACTTC.

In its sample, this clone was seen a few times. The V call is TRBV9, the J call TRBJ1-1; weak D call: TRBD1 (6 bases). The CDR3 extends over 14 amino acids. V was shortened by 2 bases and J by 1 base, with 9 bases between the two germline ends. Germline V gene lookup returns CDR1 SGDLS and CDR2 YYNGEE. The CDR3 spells CASSVGASNTEAFF. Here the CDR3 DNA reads TGTGCCAGCAGCGTGGGGGCATCGAACACTGAAGCTTTCTTT.